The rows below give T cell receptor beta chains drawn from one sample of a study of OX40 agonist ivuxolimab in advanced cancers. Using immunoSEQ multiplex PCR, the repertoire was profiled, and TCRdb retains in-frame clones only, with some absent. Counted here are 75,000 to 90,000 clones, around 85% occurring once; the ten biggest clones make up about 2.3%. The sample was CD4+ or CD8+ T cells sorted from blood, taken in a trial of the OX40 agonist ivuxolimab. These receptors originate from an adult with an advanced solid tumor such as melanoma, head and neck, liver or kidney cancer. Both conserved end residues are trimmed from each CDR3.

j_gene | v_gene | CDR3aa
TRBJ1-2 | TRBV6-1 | ASSLETGLNYGYT
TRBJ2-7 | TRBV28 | ASIAGGQQQY
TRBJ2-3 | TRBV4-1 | AGSQEKWGGSDTQY
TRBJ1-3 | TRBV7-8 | ASSPDSSGNTIY
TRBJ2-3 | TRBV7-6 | ASSSVPPDTQY
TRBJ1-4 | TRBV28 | ASREREKLF
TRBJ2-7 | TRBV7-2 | ASSPRTGSGNEQY
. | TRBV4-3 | ASSQDLIGIAYEQY
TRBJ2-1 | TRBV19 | ASSLRTGNYNEQF
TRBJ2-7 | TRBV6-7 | ARHYSSRYPPSYEQY
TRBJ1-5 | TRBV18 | ASSSDPPQIAQPQH
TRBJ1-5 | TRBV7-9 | ASSLAVGNQPQH
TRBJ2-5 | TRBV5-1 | ASSLGSGAGVETQY
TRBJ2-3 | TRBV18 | ASSPFRGNTDTQY
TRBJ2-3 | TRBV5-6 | ASSLALAGGLRDTQY
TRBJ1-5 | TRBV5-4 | ASSFNRGLQPQH
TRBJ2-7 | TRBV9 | ASSVRDQPSYEQY
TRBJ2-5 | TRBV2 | ASSESVFRTSGSQETQY
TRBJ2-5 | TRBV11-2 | ASSQGLAEETQY
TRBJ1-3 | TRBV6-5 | ASSFGQSSGNTIY
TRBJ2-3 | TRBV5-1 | ASSLDPTLGTDTQY
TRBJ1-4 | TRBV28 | ASSLFGWGANEKLF
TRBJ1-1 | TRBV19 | ASRTGRGSTEAF
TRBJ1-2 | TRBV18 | ASSPSRGSYGYT
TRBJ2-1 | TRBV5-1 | ARRPSGGAVNEQF
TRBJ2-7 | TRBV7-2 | ASSLRAVTYEQY
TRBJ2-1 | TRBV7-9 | ASSSGTGGSYNEQF
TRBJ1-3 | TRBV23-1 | ASSQSTGQLSGNTIY
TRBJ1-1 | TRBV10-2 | ASSEDNTEAF
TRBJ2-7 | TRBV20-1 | SARDSYEQY
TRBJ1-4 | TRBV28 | ASSVRQASTNEKLF